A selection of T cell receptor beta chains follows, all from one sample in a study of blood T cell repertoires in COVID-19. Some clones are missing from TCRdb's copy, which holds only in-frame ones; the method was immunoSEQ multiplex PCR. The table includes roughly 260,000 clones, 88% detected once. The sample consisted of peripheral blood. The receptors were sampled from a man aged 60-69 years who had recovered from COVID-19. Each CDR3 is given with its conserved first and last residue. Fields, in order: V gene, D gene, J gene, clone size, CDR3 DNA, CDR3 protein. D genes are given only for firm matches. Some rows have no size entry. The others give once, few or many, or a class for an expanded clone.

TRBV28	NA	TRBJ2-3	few	TGTGCCAGCAGTTTACGGTTTACGCAGTATTTT	CASSLRFTQYF
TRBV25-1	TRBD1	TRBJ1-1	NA	TGTGCCAGCAGTACGACAGGGCTGACTGAAGCTTTCTTT	CASSTTGLTEAFF
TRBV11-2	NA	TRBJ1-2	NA	TGTGCCAGCAACCTAGGCTCGGGGGAGGGCTACACCTTC	CASNLGSGEGYTF
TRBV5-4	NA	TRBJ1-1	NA	TGTGCCAGCAGCCCCCATCTGGGAGGGACTGAAGCTTTCTTT	CASSPHLGGTEAFF
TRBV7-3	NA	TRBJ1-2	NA	TGTGCCAGCAGCCCCAAGCGAGAGGGAAGCTACACCTTC	CASSPKREGSYTF
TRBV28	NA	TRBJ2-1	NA	TGTGCCAGCAGTTGGTCCTTCGGACAGAGACCTTCCAATGAGCAGTTCTTC	CASSWSFGQRPSNEQFF
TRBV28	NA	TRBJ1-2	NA	TGTGCCAGCAATGAAAGCGGGAGAAACTATGGCTACACCTTC	CASNESGRNYGYTF
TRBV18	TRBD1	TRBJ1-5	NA	TGTGCCAGCTCACCACCTCAGGGGGCTGATCAGCCCCAGCATTTT	CASSPPQGADQPQHF
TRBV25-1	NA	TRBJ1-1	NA	TGTGCCAGCAGTGGACACTTTGAAGCTTTCTTT	CASSGHFEAFF
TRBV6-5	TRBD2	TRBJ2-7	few	TGTGCCAGCCGCCTGGGCGGGGGAGGATACGAGCAGTACTTC	CASRLGGGGYEQYF
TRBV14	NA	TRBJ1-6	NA	TGTGCCAGCAGCCAAGAGCGGGATGGTGCCCTCCACTTT	CASSQERDGALHF
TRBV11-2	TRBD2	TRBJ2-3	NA	TGTGCCAGCAGCACGCGACTAGCGGGGGGACAGAATACGCAGTATTTT	CASSTRLAGGQNTQYF
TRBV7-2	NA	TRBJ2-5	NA	TGTGCCAGCAGCTCCACATCTTCCCTCCCCCCGACCCAGTACTTC	CASSSTSSLPPTQYF
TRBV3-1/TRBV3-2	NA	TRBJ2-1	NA	TGTGCCAGCAGCCAAGATCGGAGCTCCTACAATGAGCAGTTCTTC	CASSQDRSSYNEQFF
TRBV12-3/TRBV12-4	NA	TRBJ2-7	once	TGTGCCAGCAGTTTACGGGACGAGCAGTACTTC	CASSLRDEQYF
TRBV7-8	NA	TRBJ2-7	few	TGTGCCAGCAGCTTCCGCAGGGCAGGGGTCTACGAGCAGTACTTC	CASSFRRAGVYEQYF
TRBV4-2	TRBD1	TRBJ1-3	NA	TGTGCCAGCAGCCCCACCTTTGGTGGACAGGGTTTTAGAAACACCATATATTTT	CASSPTFGGQGFRNTIYF
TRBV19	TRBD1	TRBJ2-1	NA	TGTGCCAGTAAAATGAACAGGGGCCTTTCCTACAATGAGCAGTTCTTC	CASKMNRGLSYNEQFF
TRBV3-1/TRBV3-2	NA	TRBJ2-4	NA	TGTGCCAGCAGCCAAAGGACTGACAAAAACATTCAGTACTTC	CASSQRTDKNIQYF
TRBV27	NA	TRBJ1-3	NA	TGTGCCAGCAGTTTACACCAGGGTGGGAACACCATATATTTT	CASSLHQGGNTIYF
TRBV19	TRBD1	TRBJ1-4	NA	TGTGCCAGTAGTGCCCGACAGGGATGGGGTAATGAAAAACTGTTTTTT	CASSARQGWGNEKLFF
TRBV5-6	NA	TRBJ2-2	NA	TGTGCCAGCAGAAACAGGGTACCCACCGGGGAGCTGTTTTTT	CASRNRVPTGELFF
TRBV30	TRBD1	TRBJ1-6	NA	TGTGCCTGGAGTGTCCCCGGGACAGGGCTATCCTATAATTCACCCCTCCACTTT	CAWSVPGTGLSYNSPLHF
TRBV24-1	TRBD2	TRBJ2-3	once	TGTGCCACCAGTGAGCGACTAGCGAGCGCAGATACGCAGTATTTT	CATSERLASADTQYF
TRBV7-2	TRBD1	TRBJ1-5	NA	TGTGCCAGCAGAATCGGACAGGGGAATCAGCCCCAGCATTTT	CASRIGQGNQPQHF
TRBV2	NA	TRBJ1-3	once	TGTGCCAGCAATCAGGTTGGAAACACCATATATTTT	CASNQVGNTIYF
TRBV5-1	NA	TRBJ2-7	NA	TGCGCCAGCAGCTTGGAGACAGGACCCTACGAGCAGTACTTC	CASSLETGPYEQYF
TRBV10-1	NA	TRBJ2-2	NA	TGCGCCAGCAGTGAGTACAGGGTCAACACCGGGGAGCTGTTTTTT	CASSEYRVNTGELFF
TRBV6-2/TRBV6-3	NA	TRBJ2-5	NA	TGTGCCAGCAGTTCCTGGGCCGTCGGAGAGACCCAGTACTTC	CASSSWAVGETQYF
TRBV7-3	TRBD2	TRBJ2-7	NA	TGTGCCAGCAGCTTGGGGGGGTTCCACGAGCAGTACTTC	CASSLGGFHEQYF